These 21 T cell receptor beta chains were all obtained from the same sample, sequenced in a study of cytomegalovirus exposure and HLA in healthy donors. The primer mix had 60 Vbeta and 13 Jbeta primers. Using immunoSEQ multiplex PCR, the repertoire was profiled, and TCRdb retains in-frame clones only, with some absent. Found here are some 160,000 clones, around three quarters of them singletons; the top ten hold about 1.5%. Sample: PBMCs. The receptors stem from a woman in her thirties in good health and CMV-seronegative.

The V and J genes are TRBV7-3 and TRBJ2-2, with D maybe TRBD2 (6 bases). V lost 1 base and J 0 bases, leaving 9 bases between the germline ends. Germline values: CDR1 SGHTA, CDR2 FQGTGA. This CDR3 region has 16 residues. CDR3 sequence (DNA): TGTGCCAGCAGCTTAATGGCTAGCGCGAACACCGGGGAGCTGTTTTTT. Translating gives CASSLMASANTGELFF.

V is TRBV5-1 and J is TRBJ2-1; D perhaps matches TRBD2 (6 bases). With 2 bases removed from V and 4 bases from J, the gap between germline ends came to 19 bases. The CDR3 has 17 amino acids. In germline, CDR1 is SGHRS, CDR2 YFSETQ. CDR3 residues: CASSLGRDLYSYNEQFF. The CDR3 DNA reads TGCGCCAGCAGCTTAGGGCGGGACCTTTATTCTTACAATGAGCAGTTCTTC.

The chain is built from TRBV10-3 and TRBJ1-2, with D tentatively TRBD1 (6 bases). The germline V and J ends were trimmed by 4 bases and 4 bases, with 10 bases remaining between them. The CDR3 has 13 residues. Germline values: CDR1 ENHRY, CDR2 SYGVKD. The CDR3 bases are TGTGCCATCAGTGCTGACAGGTCCTATGGCTACACCTTC. Its protein product is CAISADRSYGYTF.

CDR3 coding DNA: TGTGCCTGGAGTGTACAAGAAAATCAGCCCCAGCATTTT. This encodes CAWSVQENQPQHF. This chain links TRBV30 with TRBJ1-5; D uncertain. The CDR3 contains 13 residues. Germline V gene sequence: CDR1 GTSNPN, CDR2 SVGIG (reference sequence). The V end lost 0 bases, the J end lost 4 bases, and 7 bases lay between the germline ends.

The chain carries TRBV28 and TRBJ1-2; no firm D call. The CDR3 contains 12 residues. CDR1 is MDHEN, CDR2 SYDVKM, per germline. V shed 6 bases and J shed 6 bases, with 11 bases lying between them. The CDR3 bases are TGTGCCAGCAGGACCCCAGGCCATGGCTACACCTTC. Translating it yields CASRTPGHGYTF.

V and J are TRBV10-3 and TRBJ2-6, with a possible D match to TRBD1 (6 bases). Trimming cost V 4 bases and J 4 bases, with 8 bases left between them. The CDR3 sequence is 14 residues long. In germline, CDR1 is ENHRY, CDR2 SYGVKD. DNA for the CDR3: TGTGCCATCAGTGCAGGGGCCGGGGCCAACGTCCTGACTTTC. This codes for CAISAGAGANVLTF.

J is TRBJ2-1 and V is TRBV5-1; TRBD2 matches at 14 bases. J lost 8 bases, V lost 7 bases, and 8 bases had no gene match. The germline V gene encodes CDR1 SGHRS and CDR2 YFSETQ. The CDR3 is 15 residues long. The chain's CDR3 is CASRPTSGGGYEQFF. In DNA form, the CDR3 reads TGCGCCAGCCGCCCGACTAGCGGGGGGGGGTATGAGCAGTTCTTC.

This chain links TRBV21-1 with TRBJ2-2; the table's D call TRBD1 went unverified against the DNA. TRBV21-1 is recorded as a pseudogene. This CDR3 is 17 amino acids long. The DNA for the CDR3 is TGTGCCAGCACCAACCCCGGGACATTTTGGACCACCGGGGAGCTGTTTTTT. Its translation: CASTNPGTFWTTGELFF.

The chain uses TRBV5-8 and TRBJ1-5, with D unclear. Trimming shortened V by 4 bases and J by 9 bases, and 17 bases separated the two germline ends. The CDR3 sequence is 14 residues long. Germline CDR1 reads SGHTS; CDR2 reads YDEGEE. As DNA, the CDR3 is TGTGCCAGCAGCCGGAGAACGGATAGGAGGCCCCAGCATTTT. This sequence encodes CASSRRTDRRPQHF. Filled out from reference TRBV5-8 and TRBJ1-5, the complete variable domain reads EAGVTQSPTHLIKTRGQQATLRCSPISGHTSVYWYQQALGLGLQFLLWYDEGEERNRGNFPPRFSGRQFPNYSSELNVNALELEDSALYLCASSRRTDRRPQHFGDGTRLSIL.

V gene TRBV7-2 combines with J gene TRBJ2-5; the match to TRBD2 covers 9 bases. The V segment lost 5 bases and the J segment 2 bases; nucleotides outside the gene matches: 6. CDR3 size: 15 residues. CDR1 SGHTA and CDR2 FQGNSA come from the germline V gene. Here the CDR3 DNA reads TGTGCCAGCAGCGGATTGACTAGCGGTCAAGAGACCCAGTACTTC. It specifies CASSGLTSGQETQYF.

The gene calls are TRBV28 and TRBJ2-7; a possible D gene is TRBD2 (7 bases). The CDR3 runs 15 residues. Germline CDR1 reads MDHEN; CDR2 reads SYDVKM. Trimming shortened V by 0 bases and J by 2 bases, and 11 bases separated the two germline ends. In DNA form, the CDR3 reads TGTGCCAGCAGTTTATGGGGGGGGCTGCCCTACGAGCAGTACTTC. Protein: CASSLWGGLPYEQYF.

The V and J genes are TRBV19 and TRBJ1-1; D gene uncertain. The CDR3 contains 13 residues. V lost 5 bases and J 0 bases, leaving 7 bases between the germline ends. The germline CDR1 and CDR2 sequences are LNHDA and SQIVND (reference sequence). The CDR3 spells CASSVTVNTEAFF. DNA of the CDR3: TGTGCCAGTAGTGTAACAGTGAACACTGAAGCTTTCTTT. The full variable domain, with the rest looked up from reference TRBV19 and TRBJ1-1, is DGGITQSPKYLFRKEGQNVTLSCEQNLNHDAMYWYRQDPGQGLRLIYYSQIVNDFQKGDIAEGYSVSREKKESFPLTVTSAQKNPTAFYLCASSVTVNTEAFFGQGTRLTVV.

This clone was found a few times. J is TRBJ2-3 and V is TRBV7-2; D remains ambiguous. The CDR3 is 13 residues long. Germline CDR1 reads SGHTA; CDR2 reads FQGNSA. Trimming removed 1 base from V and 6 bases from J, with 8 bases in between. The CDR3 reads CASSLGAGDTQYF. The CDR3 region has the DNA TGTGCCAGCAGCTTAGGGGCAGGCGATACGCAGTATTTT.

The V call is TRBV7-9, the J call TRBJ2-7, with D unresolved. V was pared by 0 bases and J by 5 bases, with 8 bases between. Germline V gives CDR1 SEHNR, CDR2 FQNEAQ (reference sequence). This CDR3 spans 13 amino acids. In nucleotides, the CDR3 is TGTGCCAGCAGCTTAGCGGGTAGCCACGAGCAGTACTTC. The encoded protein is CASSLAGSHEQYF.

This sequence joins TRBV7-3 and TRBJ1-6, with a weak D call TRBD1 (6 bases). The CDR3 totals 21 residues. CDR1 is SGHTA and CDR2 is FQGTGA in the germline V gene. Trimming removed 2 bases at V and 4 bases at J, with 27 bases between. The CDR3, as DNA: TGTGCCAGCAGCTTAGGGGTAGGGGGACCGCGTGAATTCCCTTATAATTCACCCCTCCACTTT. Amino acids: CASSLGVGGPREFPYNSPLHF.

The chain has TRBV10-3 and TRBJ2-2; 7 bases fit TRBD1. Trimming removed 6 bases from V and 5 bases from J; junction bases left unmatched: 6. Per germline, CDR1 ENHRY and CDR2 SYGVKD. The CDR3 loop spans 14 amino acids. CDR3 sequence reads: CAIRRGQETGELFF. The CDR3 DNA follows: TGTGCCATCAGGAGAGGACAGGAGACCGGGGAGCTGTTTTTT.

V and J are TRBV7-9 and TRBJ2-1, with 9 bases lining up with TRBD2. This CDR3 region has 16 residues. Germline V lookup: CDR1 SEHNR, CDR2 FQNEAQ (reference sequence). Trimming cost V 4 bases and J 0 bases; bases outside gene matches: 4. For the CDR3, the DNA is TGTGCCAGCAGCTCCCGCGGGGGGGCCTCCTACAATGAGCAGTTCTTC. Protein sequence: CASSSRGGASYNEQFF.

V is TRBV7-8 and J is TRBJ1-4, with 8 bases matching TRBD1. V was pared by 1 base and J by 8 bases, with 3 bases of the junction left unmatched. The germline CDR1 and CDR2 sequences are SGHVS and FQNEAQ. The CDR3 spans 14 residues. The CDR3: CASSLGQGREKLFF. The CDR3, as DNA: TGTGCCAGCAGCTTAGGACAGGGGCGCGAAAAACTGTTTTTT.

This clone was seen once. J is TRBJ2-5 and V is TRBV7-9, with TRBD1 matching over 7 bases. The trim removed 6 bases at V and 4 bases at J, leaving 2 bases unmatched. The CDR3 runs 12 residues. Looked up from germline, CDR1 is SEHNR and CDR2 is FQNEAQ (reference sequence). The CDR3 spells CASRAGGETQYF. CDR3 sequence (DNA): TGTGCCAGCAGAGCAGGGGGAGAGACCCAGTACTTC.

The table lists this clone with a count of one. The V and J genes are TRBV10-2 and TRBJ2-3; a possible D gene is TRBD2 (7 bases). V was pared by 3 bases and J by 7 bases, with 11 bases between. CDR3 length: 13 residues. Germline assignment: CDR1 WSHSY and CDR2 SAAADI. CDR3 amino acids: CASSDPGGYTQYF. Written as DNA, the CDR3 is TGCGCCAGCAGTGATCCGGGGGGCTATACGCAGTATTTT.

The chain uses TRBV5-4 and TRBJ2-7; 7 bases match TRBD1. The CDR3 is 12 residues long. Per the germline V gene, CDR1 is SGHNT and CDR2 is YYREEE (reference sequence). The V gene end was trimmed by 4 bases and the J gene end by 6 bases; junction bases not matched to a gene: 4. CDR3 sequence (DNA): TGTGCCAGCAGCGATTACAGGGGCGAGCAGTACTTC. This sequence encodes CASSDYRGEQYF.